This TCR beta chain was retrieved from a study of blood T cell repertoires in COVID-19. This clone was seen more than once but under ten times. The method was immunoSEQ multiplex PCR; TCRdb's version includes in-frame clones alone and lacks a portion of them. The sample carries 250,000 or so clones, roughly 85% recorded once. Cohort assignment relied on participant-reported clinical history. Germline CDR1 LGHDT, CDR2 YNNKEL (reference sequence). The CDR3 runs 16 residues. Trimming removed 4 bases from V and 5 bases from J; junction bases left unmatched: 8. The chain is built from TRBV3-1 (or the pseudogene TRBV3-2) and TRBJ1-4; TRBD1 matches at 9 bases. Sequencing used PBMCs or T cells enriched from blood (not recorded which). The sequence came from a woman aged 35 to 49 who had been exposed to COVID-19. DNA of the CDR3: TGTGCCAGCAGCCGCCGGACAGGGGTGAAAAATGAAAAACTGTTTTTT. This sequence encodes CASSRRTGVKNEKLFF.